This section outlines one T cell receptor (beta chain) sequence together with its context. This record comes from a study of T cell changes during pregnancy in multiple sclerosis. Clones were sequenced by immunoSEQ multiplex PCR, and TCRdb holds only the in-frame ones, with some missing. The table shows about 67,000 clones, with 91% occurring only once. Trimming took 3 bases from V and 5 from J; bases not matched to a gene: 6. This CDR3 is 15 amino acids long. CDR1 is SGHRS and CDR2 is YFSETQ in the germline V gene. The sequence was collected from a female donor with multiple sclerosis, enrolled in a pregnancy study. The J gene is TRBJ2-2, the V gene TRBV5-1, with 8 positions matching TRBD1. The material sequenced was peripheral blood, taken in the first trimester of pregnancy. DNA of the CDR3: TGCGCCAGCAGCTATGACAGGGGTGGGACCGGGGAGCTGTTTTTT. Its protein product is CASSYDRGGTGELFF.